This T cell receptor (beta chain) was captured by sequencing in a study of CXCR3 chemokines and chemotherapy response in bladder cancer. This clonotype showed up many times. In TCRdb, the PCR reads were re-called with MiXCR into one record per CDR3 protein. Altogether approximately 10,000 distinct CDR3 sequences are present, under 30% being singletons, with the ten largest covering around 8.8%. The CDR3 loop spans 13 amino acids. V was clipped by 0 bases and J by 7 bases, with 7 bases between them. This sequence originates from a human donor with bladder cancer that did not respond to neoadjuvant chemotherapy. Sample collection was performed from a patient whose treatment included neoadjuvant chemotherapy. The J gene is TRBJ1-5, the V gene TRBV12-3 or TRBV12-4, with D hard to call. The CDR3 reads CASSLAVNQPQHF. In nucleotides, the CDR3 is TGTGCCAGCAGTTTAGCGGTTAACCAGCCCCAGCATTTT.